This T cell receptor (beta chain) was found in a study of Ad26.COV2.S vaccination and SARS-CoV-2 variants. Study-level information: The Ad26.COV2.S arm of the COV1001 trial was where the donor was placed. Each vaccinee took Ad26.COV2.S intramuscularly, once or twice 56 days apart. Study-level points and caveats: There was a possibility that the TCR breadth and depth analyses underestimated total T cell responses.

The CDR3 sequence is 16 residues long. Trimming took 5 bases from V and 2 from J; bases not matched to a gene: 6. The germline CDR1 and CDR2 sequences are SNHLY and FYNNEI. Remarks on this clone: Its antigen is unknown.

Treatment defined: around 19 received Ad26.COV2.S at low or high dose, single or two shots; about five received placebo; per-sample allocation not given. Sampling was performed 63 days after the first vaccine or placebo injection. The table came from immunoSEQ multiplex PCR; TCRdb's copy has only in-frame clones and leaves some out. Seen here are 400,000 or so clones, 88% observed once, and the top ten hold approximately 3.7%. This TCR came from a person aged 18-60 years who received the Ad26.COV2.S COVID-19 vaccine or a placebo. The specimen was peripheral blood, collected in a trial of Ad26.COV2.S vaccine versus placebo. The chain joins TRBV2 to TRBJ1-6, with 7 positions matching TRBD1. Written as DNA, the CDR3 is TGTGCCAGCAGTCAGGGGGGGTTGGCCTATAATTCACCCCTCCACTTT. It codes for CASSQGGLAYNSPLHF.